The 23 T cell receptor beta chains presented below share a single source sample, sequenced in a study of T cell changes during pregnancy in multiple sclerosis. The repertoire was sequenced with immunoSEQ multiplex PCR; TCRdb's copy has only in-frame clones and lacks some. Of some 20,000 clones listed, about 87% are singletons. This sample comprised CD8+ T cells from peripheral blood mononuclear cells, obtained in the third trimester of pregnancy. These receptors all stem from a female donor in good health, enrolled as a control in a pregnancy study.

The sample holds a few counts of this clone. V gene TRBV6-5 combines with J gene TRBJ1-1; 7 bases fit TRBD1. V shed 6 bases and J 8 bases; nucleotides not matched to a gene: 9. This CDR3 comprises 13 residues. Germline assignment: CDR1 MNHEY and CDR2 SVGAGI. CDR3 amino acids: CASSLGQAAEAFF. The DNA of the CDR3 is TGTGCCAGCAGCCTTGGACAGGCTGCCGAAGCTTTCTTT.

The V gene is TRBV5-6, the J gene TRBJ2-7; a possible D gene is TRBD1 (6 bases). Trimming left V 4 bases short and J 7 bases short, with 12 bases between. Germline V gene lookup returns CDR1 SGHDT and CDR2 YYEEEE. This CDR3 has 12 amino acids. Written as DNA, the CDR3 is TGTGCCAGCAGCCTGGGGACACTTGAGCAGTACTTC. This codes for CASSLGTLEQYF.

V is TRBV6-5 and J is TRBJ1-3, with no clear D. CDR1 and CDR2 (germline): MNHEY, SVGAGI. This CDR3 comprises 14 residues. V was shortened by 6 bases and J by 2 bases, with 11 bases between the two germline ends. For the CDR3, the DNA is TGTGCCAGCAGCTCGGGGTCGGCTGGAAACACCATATATTTT. Amino acid sequence: CASSSGSAGNTIYF.

The V call is TRBV9, the J call TRBJ2-1; TRBD2 agrees at 12 bases. The germline V gene encodes CDR1 SGDLS and CDR2 YYNGEE. J lost 1 base, V lost 0 bases, and 8 bases had no gene match. CDR3 length equals 19 residues. The CDR3 spells CASSVGASGRAMSYNEQFF. The DNA for the CDR3 is TGTGCCAGCAGCGTAGGGGCTAGCGGGAGGGCCATGTCCTACAATGAGCAGTTCTTC.

The chain links TRBV6-5 to TRBJ2-1; possibly TRBD2 for D (7 bases). The germline CDR1 and CDR2 sequences are MNHEY and SVGAGI. V shed 7 bases and J shed 0 bases, with 13 bases lying between them. This CDR3 has 15 residues. For the CDR3, the DNA is TGTGCCAGCATGGCGGGGGCGAGCTCCTACAATGAGCAGTTCTTC. As protein: CASMAGASSYNEQFF.

This rearrangement joins TRBV29-1 to TRBJ2-7, with TRBD2 identical over 8 bases. CDR1 and CDR2 from the germline V gene are SQVTM and ANQGSEA. V was pared by 6 bases and J by 7 bases, with 5 bases of the junction left unmatched. This CDR3 is built from 11 residues. In DNA, the CDR3 is TGCAGCGTGGCGGGGGGAAGGGAGCAGTACTTC. It codes for CSVAGGREQYF.

This clone was counted a single time. The chain recombines TRBV5-6 with TRBJ2-7, with 10 bases that match TRBD2. V lost 2 bases to trimming and J lost 2 bases; unmatched junction nucleotides: 7. CDR1 is SGHDT, CDR2 YYEEEE, per germline. The CDR3 extends over 16 amino acids. The CDR3 sequence: CASSLGGLASPYEQYF. CDR3 sequence (DNA): TGTGCCAGCAGCTTAGGGGGACTAGCGTCACCCTACGAGCAGTACTTC.

The rearrangement joins TRBV7-9 to TRBJ1-2; possible D gene TRBD1, 5 bases. V dropped 0 bases and J dropped 8 bases, with 16 bases sitting between them. The germline V gene has CDR1 SEHNR and CDR2 FQNEAQ (reference sequence). The CDR3 runs to 15 residues. Here the CDR3 reads CASSLAETASWGYTF. The CDR3 DNA follows: TGTGCCAGCAGCTTAGCGGAGACAGCCAGTTGGGGCTACACCTTC.

The V and J genes are TRBV19 and TRBJ1-1; no definite D call. The CDR3 runs to 15 residues. Germline lookup yields CDR1 LNHDA and CDR2 SQIVND (reference sequence). Trimming shortened V by 0 bases and J by 0 bases, and 8 bases separated the two germline ends. In DNA, the CDR3 is TGTGCCAGTAGTATAGACCTGGGCATGAACACTGAAGCTTTCTTT. Translating gives CASSIDLGMNTEAFF.

This clone was observed a handful of times. J is TRBJ1-5 and V is TRBV6-5; D ambiguous. Germline values: CDR1 MNHEY, CDR2 SVGAGI. The germline V and J ends were trimmed by 3 bases and 8 bases, with 14 bases remaining between them. The CDR3 runs to 14 residues. CDR3 bases: TGTGCCAGCAGTTATCTGTCCCCCGGGGAGCCCCAGCATTTT. Translated: CASSYLSPGEPQHF.

This sequence joins TRBV7-3 and TRBJ1-1, with TRBD1 as a possible D gene (6 bases). The CDR3 contains 13 residues. The germline V gene encodes CDR1 SGHTA and CDR2 FQGTGA. Trimming stripped 6 bases from V and 3 bases from J, with 11 bases between. CDR3 bases: TGTGCCAGCAGAGGAGGGGGGGACACTGAAGCTTTCTTT. Its translation is CASRGGGDTEAFF.

The chain is built from TRBV5-1 and TRBJ2-1; tentative D call: TRBD1 (6 bases). CDR3 length equals 15 residues. Between the trimmed V and J ends, which lost 2 bases and 2 bases, there was a span of 11 bases. CDR1 is SGHRS and CDR2 is YFSETQ in the germline V gene. The CDR3 protein is CASSFGTSTYNEQFF. CDR3 in DNA: TGCGCCAGCAGCTTTGGGACATCCACCTACAATGAGCAGTTCTTC.

The genes are TRBV11-3 and TRBJ2-1, with 10 bases lining up with TRBD2. V lost 5 bases and J lost 2; bases outside the gene matches: 3. The CDR3 has 15 residues. CDR1 and CDR2 (germline): SGHNT, YENEEA. In DNA form, the CDR3 reads TGTGCCAGCAGCATCACTAGCGGGACCTACAATGAGCAGTTCTTC. Translating it yields CASSITSGTYNEQFF.

Only a few counts were recorded for this clone. The chain employs TRBV6-4 and TRBJ2-3; 11 bases are shared with TRBD2. Germline CDR1 is MRHNA and CDR2 is SNTAGT. The V gene end was trimmed by 6 bases and the J gene end by 3 bases; junction bases not matched to a gene: 8. The CDR3 has 16 amino acids. The CDR3 region has the DNA TGTGCCAGCAGCGCTAGCGGGGGGATGGGAACAGATACGCAGTATTTT. It is translated as CASSASGGMGTDTQYF.

The rearrangement links TRBV4-1 to TRBJ2-2; D remains unclear. The CDR3 runs to 15 residues. Germline V CDR1 and CDR2: MGHRA, YSYEKL. V was shortened by 4 bases and J by 0 bases, with 9 bases between the two germline ends. CDR3 loop: CASSLQIANTGELFF. The CDR3 DNA is TGCGCCAGCAGCCTCCAAATTGCGAACACCGGGGAGCTGTTTTTT.

The chain couples TRBV9 to TRBJ1-1; D is ambiguous. This CDR3 is built from 14 residues. Trimming shortened V by 7 bases and J by 0 bases, and 13 bases separated the two germline ends. Germline V gene sequence: CDR1 SGDLS, CDR2 YYNGEE. CDR3 sequence: CASGREDVNTEAFF. The CDR3 DNA is TGTGCCAGCGGCCGGGAGGATGTGAACACTGAAGCTTTCTTT.

The chain employs TRBV11-3 and TRBJ1-2; 9 bases align to TRBD1. CDR1 and CDR2 from the germline V gene are SGHNT and YENEEA. There are 16 residues in the CDR3. Unmatched junction bases numbered 13, after V lost 5 bases and J lost 6 bases. This CDR3 is CASSPRRLDRGDGYTF. The CDR3 nucleotides read TGTGCCAGCAGCCCCCGAAGGCTCGACAGGGGGGATGGCTACACCTTC.

The chain uses TRBV30 and TRBJ2-5; a possible D gene is TRBD2 (6 bases). V was trimmed by 1 base and J by 1 base, leaving 10 bases between them. The CDR3 has 14 residues. The germline gives CDR1 GTSNPN, CDR2 SVGIG (reference sequence). The CDR3 DNA sequence: TGTGCCTGGAGTGATCGGGACTTCCAAGAGACCCAGTACTTC. This gives the protein CAWSDRDFQETQYF.

V gene TRBV15 combines with J gene TRBJ2-1; D is possibly TRBD2 (8 bases). The CDR3 has 15 amino acids. The germline gives CDR1 LNHNV, CDR2 YYDKDF (reference sequence). Trimming stripped 3 bases from V and 4 bases from J, with 13 bases between. The CDR3 protein is CATSRTGTRYNEQFF. As DNA, the CDR3 is TGTGCCACCAGCAGGACAGGGACTAGATACAATGAGCAGTTCTTC.

V and J are TRBV7-2 and TRBJ2-7, with 8 bases lining up with TRBD2. Per germline, CDR1 SGHTA and CDR2 FQGNSA. The CDR3 sequence is 14 residues long. The trim removed 3 bases at V and 2 bases at J, leaving 3 bases unmatched. CDR3 loop: CASSFGGGPYEQYF. The DNA for the CDR3 is TGTGCCAGCAGCTTTGGCGGGGGGCCCTACGAGCAGTACTTC.

The CDR3 loop is CASSAPGLAGGPKEQYF. CDR3 bases: TGTGCCAGCAGTGCCCCGGGACTAGCGGGAGGACCGAAGGAGCAGTACTTC. This chain connects TRBV27 to TRBJ2-7; 15 bases are shared with TRBD2. The CDR3 is made up of 17 amino acids. Germline CDR1 MNHEY, CDR2 SMNVEV (reference sequence). V was clipped by 5 bases and J by 7 bases; unmatched bases: 12.

A single count supports this clone. The rearrangement joins TRBV11-1 to TRBJ2-7; no clear D gene. Germline CDR1 SGHAT, CDR2 FQDESV (reference sequence). V gave up 3 bases and J gave up 3 bases, with 3 bases separating them. There are 11 residues in the CDR3. The CDR3 loop reads CASSFNYEQYF. The CDR3 nucleotides read TGTGCCAGCAGCTTTAACTACGAGCAGTACTTC.

As DNA, the CDR3 is TGTGCCAGCAGCTTGGGACGGGGACTAGCGGTGGGCAATGAGCAGTTCTTC. It specifies CASSLGRGLAVGNEQFF. This chain links TRBV5-6 with TRBJ2-1, with 11 nucleotides matching TRBD2. Germline values: CDR1 SGHDT, CDR2 YYEEEE. Trimming at V came to 0 bases and at J to 6 bases, leaving 8 bases not matched to a gene. This CDR3 is built from 17 residues.